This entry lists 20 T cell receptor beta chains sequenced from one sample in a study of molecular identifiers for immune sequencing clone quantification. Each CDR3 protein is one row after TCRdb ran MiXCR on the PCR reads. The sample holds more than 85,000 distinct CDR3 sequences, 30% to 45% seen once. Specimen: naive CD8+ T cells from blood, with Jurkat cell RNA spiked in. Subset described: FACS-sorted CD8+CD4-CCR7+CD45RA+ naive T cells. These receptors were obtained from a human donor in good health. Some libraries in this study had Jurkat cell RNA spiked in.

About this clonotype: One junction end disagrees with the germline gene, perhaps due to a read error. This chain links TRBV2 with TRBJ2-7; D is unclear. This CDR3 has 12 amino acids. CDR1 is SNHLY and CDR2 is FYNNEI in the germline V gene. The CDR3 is CGSSEGLYEQYF. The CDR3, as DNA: TGTGGCAGCAGTGAAGGTCTGTACGAGCAGTACTTC.

CDR3 nucleotide sequence: TGTGCCAGCAGCGGGACTAGACGCCACGAGCAGTACTTC. Protein product: CASSGTRRHEQYF. The chain employs TRBV6-2 or TRBV6-3 and TRBJ2-7; 8 bases agree with TRBD2. This CDR3 region has 13 residues. Unmatched junction bases numbered 6, after V lost 6 bases and J lost 5 bases. The V gene's germline CDR1 is MNHEY and CDR2 SVGEGT.

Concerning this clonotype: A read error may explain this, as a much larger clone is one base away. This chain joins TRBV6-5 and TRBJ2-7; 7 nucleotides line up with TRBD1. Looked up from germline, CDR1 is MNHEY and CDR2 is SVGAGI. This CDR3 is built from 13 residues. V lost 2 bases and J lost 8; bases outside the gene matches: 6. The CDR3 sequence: CASSYITGDKQYF. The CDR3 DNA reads TGTGCCAGCAGTTACATTACAGGGGACAAGCAGTACTTC.

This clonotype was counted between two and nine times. The CDR3 is CASGAPLHF. The CDR3 DNA reads TGTGCCAGCGGAGCACCCCTCCACTTT. The V call is TRBV12-3 or TRBV12-4, the J call TRBJ1-6; no firm D call. The CDR3 spans 9 residues. Trimming cost V 8 bases and J 11 bases, with 4 bases left between them.

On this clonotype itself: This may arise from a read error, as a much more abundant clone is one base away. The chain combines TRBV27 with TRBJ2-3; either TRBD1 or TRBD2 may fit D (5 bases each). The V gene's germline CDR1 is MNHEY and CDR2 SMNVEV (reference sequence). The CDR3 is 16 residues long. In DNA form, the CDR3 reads TGTGCCAGCAGTTTGGGGGTTGGAGGCCACACAGATTCGCAGTATTTT. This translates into CASSLGVGGHTDSQYF.

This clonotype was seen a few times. Written as DNA, the CDR3 is TGTGCCAGCAGTCCGACGGGGGTATCTCCTGGAAACACCATATATTTT. It translates to CASSPTGVSPGNTIYF. The chain links TRBV25-1 to TRBJ1-3, with D perhaps TRBD1 (5 bases). Germline loops: CDR1 MGHDK, CDR2 SYGVNS. The CDR3 sequence is 16 residues long. Trimming pared 5 bases from V and 2 bases from J, leaving 16 bases between.

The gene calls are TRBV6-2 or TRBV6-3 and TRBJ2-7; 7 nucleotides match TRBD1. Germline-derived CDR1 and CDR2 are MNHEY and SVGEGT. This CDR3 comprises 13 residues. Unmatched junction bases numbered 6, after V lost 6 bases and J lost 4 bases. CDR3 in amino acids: CASRTRDSYEQYF. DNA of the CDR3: TGTGCCAGCAGGACCCGGGACAGTTACGAGCAGTACTTC.

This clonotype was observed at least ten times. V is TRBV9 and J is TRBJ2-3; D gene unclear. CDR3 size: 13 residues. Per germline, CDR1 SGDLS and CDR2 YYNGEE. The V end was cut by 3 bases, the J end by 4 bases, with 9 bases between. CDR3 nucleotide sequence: TGTGCCAGCAGCGCCCTGAGCTCAGATACGCAGTATTTT. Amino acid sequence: CASSALSSDTQYF.

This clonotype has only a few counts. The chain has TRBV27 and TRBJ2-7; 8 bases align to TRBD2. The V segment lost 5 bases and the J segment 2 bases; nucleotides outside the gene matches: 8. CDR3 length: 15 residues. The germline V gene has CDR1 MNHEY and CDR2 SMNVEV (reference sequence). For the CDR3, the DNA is TGTGCCAGCAGTCCCGGGAGGGCGGGGACCTACGAGCAGTACTTC. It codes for CASSPGRAGTYEQYF.

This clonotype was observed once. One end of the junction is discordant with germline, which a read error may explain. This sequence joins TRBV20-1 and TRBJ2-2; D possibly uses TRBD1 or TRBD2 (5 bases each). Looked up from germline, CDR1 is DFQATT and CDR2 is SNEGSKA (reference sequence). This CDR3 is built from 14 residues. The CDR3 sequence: CCAPETASTGVLFF. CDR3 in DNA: TGCTGTGCTCCAGAGACAGCGAGCACCGGGGTGCTGTTTTTT.

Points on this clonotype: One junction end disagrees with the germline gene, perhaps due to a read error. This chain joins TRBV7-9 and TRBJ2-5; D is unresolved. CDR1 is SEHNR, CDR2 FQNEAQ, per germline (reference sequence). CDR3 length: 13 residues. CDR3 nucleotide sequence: TGTGCCAGCAGCCATCCCTTTGGCGAGACCCTGTACTTC. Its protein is CASSHPFGETLYF.

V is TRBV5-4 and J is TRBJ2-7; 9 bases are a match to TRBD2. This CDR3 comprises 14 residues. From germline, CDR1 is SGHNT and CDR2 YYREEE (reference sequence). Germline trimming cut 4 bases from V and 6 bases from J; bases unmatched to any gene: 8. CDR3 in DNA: TGTGCCAGCAGCACGGGACTAGCCCTCTCCGAGCAGTACTTC. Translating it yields CASSTGLALSEQYF.

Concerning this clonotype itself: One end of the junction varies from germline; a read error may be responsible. CDR3 residues: CASSFSVWELVF. The CDR3, as DNA: TGTGCCAGCAGTTTTTCGGTGTGGGAGCTGGTTTTT. The chain is built from TRBV12-3 or TRBV12-4 and TRBJ2-2, with D possibly being TRBD2 (5 bases). The CDR3 totals 12 residues.

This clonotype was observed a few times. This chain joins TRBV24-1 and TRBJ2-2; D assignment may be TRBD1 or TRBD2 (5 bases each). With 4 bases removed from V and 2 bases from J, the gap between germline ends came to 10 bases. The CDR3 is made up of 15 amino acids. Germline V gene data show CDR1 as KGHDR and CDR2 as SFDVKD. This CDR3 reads CATSESGTNTGELFF. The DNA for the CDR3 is TGTGCCACCAGTGAATCCGGGACCAACACCGGGGAGCTGTTTTTT.

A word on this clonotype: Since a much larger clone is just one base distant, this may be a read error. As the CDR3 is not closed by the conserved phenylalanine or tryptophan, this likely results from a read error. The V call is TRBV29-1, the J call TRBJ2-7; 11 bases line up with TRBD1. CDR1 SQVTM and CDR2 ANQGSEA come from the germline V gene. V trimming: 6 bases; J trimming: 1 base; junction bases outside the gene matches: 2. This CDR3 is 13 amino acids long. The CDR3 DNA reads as TGCAGCGTACGGGACAGGGGGTCCTACGAGCAGTACATC. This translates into CSVRDRGSYEQYI.

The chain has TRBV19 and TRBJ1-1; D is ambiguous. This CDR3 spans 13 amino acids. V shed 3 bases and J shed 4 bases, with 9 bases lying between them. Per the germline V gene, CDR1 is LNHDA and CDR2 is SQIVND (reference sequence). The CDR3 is CASSIRGITEAFF. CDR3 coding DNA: TGTGCCAGTAGTATCCGGGGAATCACTGAAGCTTTCTTT.

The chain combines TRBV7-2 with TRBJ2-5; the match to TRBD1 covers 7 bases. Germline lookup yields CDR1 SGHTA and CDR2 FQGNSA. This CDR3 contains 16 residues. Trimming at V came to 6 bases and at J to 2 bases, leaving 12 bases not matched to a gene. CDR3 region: CASSRTGVFKQETQYF. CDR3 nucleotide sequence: TGTGCCAGCAGTCGAACAGGGGTGTTTAAACAAGAGACCCAGTACTTC.

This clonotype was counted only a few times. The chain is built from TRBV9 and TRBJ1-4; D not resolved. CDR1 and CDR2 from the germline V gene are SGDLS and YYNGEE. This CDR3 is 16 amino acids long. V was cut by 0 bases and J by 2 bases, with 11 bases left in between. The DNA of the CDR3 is TGTGCCAGCAGCGTAGAGGAGGGCGGTACTAATGAAAAACTGTTTTTT. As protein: CASSVEEGGTNEKLFF.

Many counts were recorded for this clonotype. The chain's CDR3 is CATKVVVQGGGSEAFF. For the CDR3, the DNA is TGTGCCACCAAAGTGGTCGTGCAGGGAGGAGGTAGTGAAGCTTTCTTT. The chain joins TRBV2 to TRBJ1-1; possible D gene TRBD1, 5 bases. Germline V gene lookup returns CDR1 SNHLY and CDR2 FYNNEI. Trimming cost V 10 bases and J 7 bases, with 28 bases left between them. The CDR3 totals 16 residues.

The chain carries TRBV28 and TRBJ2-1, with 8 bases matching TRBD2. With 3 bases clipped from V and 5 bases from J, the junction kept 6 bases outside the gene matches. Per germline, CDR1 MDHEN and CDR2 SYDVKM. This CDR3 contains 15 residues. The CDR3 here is CASSLAREDHNEQFF. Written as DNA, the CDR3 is TGTGCCAGCAGTTTGGCGCGGGAGGACCACAATGAGCAGTTCTTC.